This record concerns one T cell receptor (beta chain) sequence. The source of the sample is a study of shared clonotypes between healthy human individuals. Background on the study: Each donor's CD4 naive and CD4 memory cells filled three plates apiece, CD8 naive two, and CD8 memory one.

V lost 1 base and J lost 2, with 15 bases in between. The germline V gene has CDR1 MGHRA and CDR2 YSYEKL. The CDR3 is made up of 17 amino acids. The data were produced by immunoSEQ multiplex PCR, yet TCRdb's version contains in-frame clones alone and is incomplete. The sample holds about 1 million clones, 65% to 75% seen once. This receptor was taken from a man aged 18 to 29 in good health. Sequencing was performed on memory CD4+ T cells sorted from blood. Subset indicated: CD45RA-negative fraction. V gene TRBV4-1 combines with J gene TRBJ1-3; D is unresolved. The CDR3 loop reads CASSQGGGDGAGNTIYF. The DNA for the CDR3 is TGCGCCAGCAGCCAAGGAGGTGGAGACGGGGCTGGAAACACCATATATTTT.